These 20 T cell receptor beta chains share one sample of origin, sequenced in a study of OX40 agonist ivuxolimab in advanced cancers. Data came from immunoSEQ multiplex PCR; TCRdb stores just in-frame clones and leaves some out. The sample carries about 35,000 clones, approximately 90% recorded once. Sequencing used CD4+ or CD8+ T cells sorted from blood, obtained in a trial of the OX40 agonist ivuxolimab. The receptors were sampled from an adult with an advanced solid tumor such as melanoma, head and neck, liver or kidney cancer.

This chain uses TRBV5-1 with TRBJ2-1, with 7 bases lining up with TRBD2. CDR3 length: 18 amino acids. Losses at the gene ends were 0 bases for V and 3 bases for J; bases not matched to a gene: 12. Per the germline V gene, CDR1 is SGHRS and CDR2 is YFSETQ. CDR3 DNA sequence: TGCGCCAGCAGCTTGGGATTAGGTGGTAGCGGGCACTACAATGAGCAGTTCTTC. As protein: CASSLGLGGSGHYNEQFF. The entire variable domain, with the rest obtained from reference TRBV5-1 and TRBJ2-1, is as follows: KAGVTQTPRYLIKTRGQQVTLSCSPISGHRSVSWYQQTPGQGLQFLFEYFSETQRNKGNFPGRFSGRQFSNSRSEMNVSTLELGDSALYLCASSLGLGGSGHYNEQFFGPGTRLTVL.

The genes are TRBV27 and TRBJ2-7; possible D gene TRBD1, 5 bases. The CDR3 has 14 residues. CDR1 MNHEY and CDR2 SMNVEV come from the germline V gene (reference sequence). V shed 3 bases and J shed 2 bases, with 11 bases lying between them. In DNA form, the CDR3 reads TGTGCCAGCAGTTTCCAGGGATCAGCCTACGAGCAGTACTTC. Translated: CASSFQGSAYEQYF.

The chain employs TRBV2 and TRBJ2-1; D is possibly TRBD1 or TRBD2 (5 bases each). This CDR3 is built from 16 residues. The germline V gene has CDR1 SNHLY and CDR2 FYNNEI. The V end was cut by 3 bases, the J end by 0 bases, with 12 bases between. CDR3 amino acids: CASSEGGGSSYNEQFF. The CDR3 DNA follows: TGTGCCAGCAGTGAGGGTGGGGGAAGCTCCTACAATGAGCAGTTCTTC. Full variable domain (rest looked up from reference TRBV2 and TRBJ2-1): EPEVTQTPSHQVTQMGQEVILRCVPISNHLYFYWYRQILGQKVEFLVSFYNNEISEKSEIFDDQFSVERPDGSNFTLKIRSTKLEDSAMYFCASSEGGGSSYNEQFFGPGTRLTVL.

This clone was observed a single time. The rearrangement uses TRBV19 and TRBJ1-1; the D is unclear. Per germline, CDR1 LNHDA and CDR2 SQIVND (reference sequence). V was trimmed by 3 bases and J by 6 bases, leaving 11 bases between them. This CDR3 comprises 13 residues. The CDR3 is CASSMIPGSEAFF. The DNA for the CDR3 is TGTGCCAGTAGTATGATTCCGGGGTCTGAAGCTTTCTTT.

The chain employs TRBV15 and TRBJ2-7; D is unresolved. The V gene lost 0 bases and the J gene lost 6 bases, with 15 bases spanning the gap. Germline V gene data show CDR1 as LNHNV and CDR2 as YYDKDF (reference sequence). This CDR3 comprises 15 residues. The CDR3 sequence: CATSRDGLVTGEQYF. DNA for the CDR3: TGTGCCACCAGCAGAGATGGCTTAGTTACGGGCGAGCAGTACTTC.

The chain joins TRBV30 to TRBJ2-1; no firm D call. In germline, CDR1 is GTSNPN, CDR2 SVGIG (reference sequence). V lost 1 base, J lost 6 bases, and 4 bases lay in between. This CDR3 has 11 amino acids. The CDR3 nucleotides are TGTGCCTGGAGTGAAGGCAATGAGCAGTTCTTC. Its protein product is CAWSEGNEQFF.

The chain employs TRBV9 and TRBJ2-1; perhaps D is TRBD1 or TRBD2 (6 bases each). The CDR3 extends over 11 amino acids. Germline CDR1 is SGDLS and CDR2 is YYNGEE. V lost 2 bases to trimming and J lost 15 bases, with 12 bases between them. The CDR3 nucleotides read TGTGCCAGCAGCGTGAGGGGGGAGTTGTTCTTC. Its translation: CASSVRGELFF.

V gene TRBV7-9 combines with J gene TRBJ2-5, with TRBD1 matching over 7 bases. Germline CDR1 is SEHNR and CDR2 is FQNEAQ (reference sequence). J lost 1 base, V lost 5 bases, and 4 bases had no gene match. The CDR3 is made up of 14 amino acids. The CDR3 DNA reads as TGTGCCAGCAGCCGGGACAGTCTCCAAGAGACCCAGTACTTC. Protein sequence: CASSRDSLQETQYF.

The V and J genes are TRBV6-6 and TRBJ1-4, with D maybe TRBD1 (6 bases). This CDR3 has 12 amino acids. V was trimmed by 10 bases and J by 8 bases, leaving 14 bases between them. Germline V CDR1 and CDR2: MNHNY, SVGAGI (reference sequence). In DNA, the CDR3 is TGTGCCACCGCGGGGGGCGGCGAAAAACTGTTTTTT. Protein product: CATAGGGEKLFF.

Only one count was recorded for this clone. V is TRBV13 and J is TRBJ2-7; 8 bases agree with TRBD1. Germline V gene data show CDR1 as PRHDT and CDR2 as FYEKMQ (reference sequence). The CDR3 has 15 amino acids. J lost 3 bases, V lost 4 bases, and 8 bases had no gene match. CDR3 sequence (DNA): TGTGCCAGCAGCTGGCCCAGGGGGCGCGACTACGAGCAGTACTTC. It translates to CASSWPRGRDYEQYF.

CDR3 sequence: CASSQDGARHTDTQYF. The CDR3 bases are TGCGCCAGCAGCCAAGACGGGGCCAGGCACACAGATACGCAGTATTTT. The chain carries TRBV4-1 and TRBJ2-3; possibly TRBD1 or TRBD2 for D (5 bases each). Germline V gene lookup returns CDR1 MGHRA and CDR2 YSYEKL. V was trimmed by 0 bases and J by 2 bases, leaving 12 bases between them. This CDR3 region has 16 residues.

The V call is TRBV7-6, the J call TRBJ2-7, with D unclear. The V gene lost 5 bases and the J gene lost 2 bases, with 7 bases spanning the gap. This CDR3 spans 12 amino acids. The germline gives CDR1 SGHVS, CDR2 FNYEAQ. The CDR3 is CASSQYAYEQYF. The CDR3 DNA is TGTGCCAGCAGCCAGTACGCCTACGAGCAGTACTTC. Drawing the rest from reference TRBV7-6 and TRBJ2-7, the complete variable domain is GAGVSQSPRYKVTKRGQDVALRCDPISGHVSLYWYRQALGQGPEFLTYFNYEAQQDKSGLPNDRFSAERPEGSISTLTIQRTEQRDSAMYRCASSQYAYEQYFGPGTRLTVT.

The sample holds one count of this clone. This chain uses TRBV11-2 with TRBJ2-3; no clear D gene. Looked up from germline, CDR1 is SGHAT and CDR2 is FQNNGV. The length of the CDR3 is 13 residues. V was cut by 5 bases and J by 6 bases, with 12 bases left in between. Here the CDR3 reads CASSPSSRDTQYF. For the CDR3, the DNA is TGTGCCAGCAGCCCATCGAGTAGGGATACGCAGTATTTT.

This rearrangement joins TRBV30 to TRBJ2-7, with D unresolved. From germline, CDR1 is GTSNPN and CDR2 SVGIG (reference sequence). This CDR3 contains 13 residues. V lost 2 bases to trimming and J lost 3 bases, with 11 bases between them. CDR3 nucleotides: TGTGCCTGGAGTTTTGGTAGCAACTACGAGCAGTACTTC. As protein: CAWSFGSNYEQYF.

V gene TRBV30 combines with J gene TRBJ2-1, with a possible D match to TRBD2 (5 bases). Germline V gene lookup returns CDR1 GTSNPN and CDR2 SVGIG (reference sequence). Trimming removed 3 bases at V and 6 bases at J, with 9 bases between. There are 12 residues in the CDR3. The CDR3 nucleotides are TGTGCCTGGAGATGGACTGGCAATGAGCAGTTCTTC. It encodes CAWRWTGNEQFF.

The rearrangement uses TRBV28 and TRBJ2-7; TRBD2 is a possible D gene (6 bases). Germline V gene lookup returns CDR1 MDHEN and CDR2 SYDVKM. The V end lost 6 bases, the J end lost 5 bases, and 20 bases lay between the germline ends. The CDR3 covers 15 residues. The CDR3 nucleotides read TGTGCCAGCAGGATCGGTGGGGAGGCCAGTAACGAGCAGTACTTC. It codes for CASRIGGEASNEQYF.

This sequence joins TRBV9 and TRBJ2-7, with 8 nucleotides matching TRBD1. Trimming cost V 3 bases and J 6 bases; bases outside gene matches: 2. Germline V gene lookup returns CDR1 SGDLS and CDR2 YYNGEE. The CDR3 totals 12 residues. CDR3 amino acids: CASSGTGGEQYF. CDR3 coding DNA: TGTGCCAGCAGCGGAACAGGGGGCGAGCAGTACTTC. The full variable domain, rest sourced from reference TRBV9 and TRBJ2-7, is DSGVTQTPKHLITATGQRVTLRCSPRSGDLSVYWYQQSLDQGLQFLIQYYNGEERAKGNILERFSAQQFPDLHSELNLSSLELGDSALYFCASSGTGGEQYFGPGTRLTVT.

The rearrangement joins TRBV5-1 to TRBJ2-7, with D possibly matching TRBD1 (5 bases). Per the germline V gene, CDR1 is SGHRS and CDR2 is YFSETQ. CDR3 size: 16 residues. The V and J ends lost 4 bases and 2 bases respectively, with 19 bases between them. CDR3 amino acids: CASSPYQGEITYEQYF. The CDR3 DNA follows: TGCGCCAGCAGCCCTTATCAGGGTGAGATCACCTACGAGCAGTACTTC.

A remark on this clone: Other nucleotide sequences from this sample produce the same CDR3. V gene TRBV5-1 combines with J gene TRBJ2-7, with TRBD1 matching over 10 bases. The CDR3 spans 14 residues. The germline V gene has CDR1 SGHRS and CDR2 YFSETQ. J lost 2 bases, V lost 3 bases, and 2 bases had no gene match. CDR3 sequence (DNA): TGCGCCAGCAGCTCCGGGACAGGGGCCTACGAGCAGTACTTC. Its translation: CASSSGTGAYEQYF.

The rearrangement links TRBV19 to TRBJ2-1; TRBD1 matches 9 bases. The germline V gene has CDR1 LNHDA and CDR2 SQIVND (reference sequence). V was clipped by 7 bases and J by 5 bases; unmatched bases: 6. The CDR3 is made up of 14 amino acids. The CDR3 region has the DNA TGTGCCAGTAATACAGGGGGCCGAAACAATGAGCAGTTCTTC. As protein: CASNTGGRNNEQFF.